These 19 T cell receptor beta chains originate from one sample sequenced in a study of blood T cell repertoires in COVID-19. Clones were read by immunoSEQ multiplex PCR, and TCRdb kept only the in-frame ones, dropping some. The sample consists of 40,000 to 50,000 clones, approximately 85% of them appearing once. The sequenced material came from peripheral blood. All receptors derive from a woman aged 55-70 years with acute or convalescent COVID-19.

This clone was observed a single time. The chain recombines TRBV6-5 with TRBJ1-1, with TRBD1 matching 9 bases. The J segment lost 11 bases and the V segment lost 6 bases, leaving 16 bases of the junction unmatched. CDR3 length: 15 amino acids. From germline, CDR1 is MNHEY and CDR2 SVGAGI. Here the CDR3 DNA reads TGTGCCAGCAGGAAGTTTACCTCACAGGGGGCGAACGCTTTCTTT. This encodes CASRKFTSQGANAFF.

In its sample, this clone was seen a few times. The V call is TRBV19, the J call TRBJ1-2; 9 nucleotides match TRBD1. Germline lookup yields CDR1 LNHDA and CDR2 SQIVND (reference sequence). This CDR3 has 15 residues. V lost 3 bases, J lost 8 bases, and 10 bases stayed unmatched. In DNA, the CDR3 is TGTGCCAGTAGTATGTCCGGGACAGGGAGTAACGGCTACACCTTC. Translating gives CASSMSGTGSNGYTF. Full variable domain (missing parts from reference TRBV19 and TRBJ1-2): DGGITQSPKYLFRKEGQNVTLSCEQNLNHDAMYWYRQDPGQGLRLIYYSQIVNDFQKGDIAEGYSVSREKKESFPLTVTSAQKNPTAFYLCASSMSGTGSNGYTFGSGTRLTVV.

CDR3 in DNA: TGCGCCAGCAGCTTCGACAACCCAAACTACAATGAGCAGTTCTTC. Its translation is CASSFDNPNYNEQFF. This chain joins TRBV5-1 and TRBJ2-1; D is undetermined. Germline CDR1 and CDR2: SGHRS and YFSETQ. V shed 2 bases and J shed 3 bases, with 12 bases lying between them. This CDR3 region has 15 residues.

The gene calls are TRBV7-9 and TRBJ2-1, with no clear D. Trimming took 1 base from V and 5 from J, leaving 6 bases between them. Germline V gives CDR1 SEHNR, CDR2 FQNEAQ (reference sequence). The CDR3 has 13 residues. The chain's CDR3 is CASSLGSNNEQFF. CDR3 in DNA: TGTGCCAGCAGCTTAGGTTCCAACAATGAGCAGTTCTTC.

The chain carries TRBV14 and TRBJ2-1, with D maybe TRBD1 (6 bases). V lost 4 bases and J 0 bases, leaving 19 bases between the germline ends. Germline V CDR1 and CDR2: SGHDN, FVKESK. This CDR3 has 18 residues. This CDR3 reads CASSPILPRTVSYNEQFF. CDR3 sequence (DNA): TGTGCCAGCAGCCCAATCCTGCCCCGGACAGTCTCCTACAATGAGCAGTTCTTC.

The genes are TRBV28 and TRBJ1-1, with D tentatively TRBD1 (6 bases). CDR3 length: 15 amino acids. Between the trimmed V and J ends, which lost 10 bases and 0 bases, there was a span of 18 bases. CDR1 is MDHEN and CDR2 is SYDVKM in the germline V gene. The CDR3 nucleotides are TGTGCCACCTCGATAGGGGGGGAAATGAACACTGAAGCTTTCTTT. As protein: CATSIGGEMNTEAFF. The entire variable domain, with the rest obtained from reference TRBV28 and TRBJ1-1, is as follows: DVKVTQSSRYLVKRTGEKVFLECVQDMDHENMFWYRQDPGLGLRLIYFSYDVKMKEKGDIPEGYSVSREKKERFSLILESASTNQTSMYLCATSIGGEMNTEAFFGQGTRLTVV.

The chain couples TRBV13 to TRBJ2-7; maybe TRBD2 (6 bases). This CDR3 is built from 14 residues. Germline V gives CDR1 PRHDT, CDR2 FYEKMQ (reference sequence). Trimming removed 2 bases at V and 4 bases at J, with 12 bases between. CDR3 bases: TGTGCCAGCAGCTTAAAGTTGGGGACTTACGAGCAGTACTTC. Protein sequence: CASSLKLGTYEQYF.

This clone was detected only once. This chain's CDR3 is CASSMGLGLAQYF. CDR3 nucleotide sequence: TGTGCCAGTAGTATGGGACTAGGGCTCGCCCAGTACTTC. The V gene is TRBV19, the J gene TRBJ2-5; TRBD2 agrees at 8 bases. Trimming at V came to 3 bases and at J to 9 bases, leaving 6 bases not matched to a gene. CDR1 is LNHDA and CDR2 is SQIVND in the germline V gene (reference sequence). The CDR3 spans 13 residues.

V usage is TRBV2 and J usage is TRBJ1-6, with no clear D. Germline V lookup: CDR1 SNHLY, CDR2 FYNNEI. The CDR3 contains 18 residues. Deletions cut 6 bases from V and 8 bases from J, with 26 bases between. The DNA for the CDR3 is TGTGCCAGCAGGCTAGGTTTTTTGGGGAGTTGGTGGGATTCACCCCTCCACTTT. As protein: CASRLGFLGSWWDSPLHF.

Here the CDR3 reads CSVSGRATDTQYF. Written as DNA, the CDR3 is TGCAGCGTTAGCGGGAGGGCCACAGATACGCAGTATTTT. The rearrangement links TRBV29-1 to TRBJ2-3; TRBD2 matches 10 bases. Germline lookup yields CDR1 SQVTM and CDR2 ANQGSEA. The CDR3 has 13 residues. The junction had 1 base not matched to a gene; V was cut back by 5 bases and J by 2 bases.

The CDR3 DNA reads as TGTGCCAGCAGCTCCCGGACGGACAGTAGCACCGGGGAGCTGTTTTTT. Translating it yields CASSSRTDSSTGELFF. The chain links TRBV11-3 to TRBJ2-2; D might be TRBD1 (6 bases). V was clipped by 4 bases and J by 4 bases, with 16 bases between them. This CDR3 comprises 16 residues. The V gene's germline CDR1 is SGHNT and CDR2 YENEEA. The entire variable domain, with the rest obtained from reference TRBV11-3 and TRBJ2-2, is as follows: EAGVVQSPRYKIIEKKQPVAFWCNPISGHNTLYWYLQNLGQGPELLIRYENEEAVDDSQLPKDRFSAERLKGVDSTLKIQPAELGDSAVYLCASSSRTDSSTGELFFGEGSRLTVL.

The CDR3: CASSLEQDWETQYF. For the CDR3, the DNA is TGCGCCAGCAGCTTGGAACAGGATTGGGAGACCCAGTACTTC. V gene TRBV5-1 combines with J gene TRBJ2-5; perhaps TRBD1 as D (5 bases). The CDR3 sequence is 14 residues long. Germline lookup yields CDR1 SGHRS and CDR2 YFSETQ. Trimming took 0 bases from V and 5 from J, leaving 11 bases between them.

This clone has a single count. The CDR3 DNA is TGTGCCAGCAGCCTCGAGCCTGGACTAGCAAATGAGCAGTTCTTC. Amino acids: CASSLEPGLANEQFF. The V call is TRBV11-2, the J call TRBJ2-1; 8 nucleotides match TRBD2. The ends lost 5 bases at V and 7 bases at J; junction bases unmatched: 10. In germline, CDR1 is SGHAT, CDR2 FQNNGV. The CDR3 consists of 15 residues.

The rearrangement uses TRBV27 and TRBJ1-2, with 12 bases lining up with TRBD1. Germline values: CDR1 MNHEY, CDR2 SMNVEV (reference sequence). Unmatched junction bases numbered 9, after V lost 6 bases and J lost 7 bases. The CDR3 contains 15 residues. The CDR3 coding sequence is TGTGCCAGCAGCCCCGGGACAGGGGGCGTTGGTGGCTACACCTTC. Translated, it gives CASSPGTGGVGGYTF.

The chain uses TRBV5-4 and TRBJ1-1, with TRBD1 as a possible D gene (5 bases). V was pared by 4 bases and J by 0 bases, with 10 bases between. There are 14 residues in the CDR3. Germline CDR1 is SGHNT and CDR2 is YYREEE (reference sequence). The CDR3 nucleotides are TGTGCCAGCAGCCGTGCAGGGCTGAACACTGAAGCTTTCTTT. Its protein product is CASSRAGLNTEAFF.

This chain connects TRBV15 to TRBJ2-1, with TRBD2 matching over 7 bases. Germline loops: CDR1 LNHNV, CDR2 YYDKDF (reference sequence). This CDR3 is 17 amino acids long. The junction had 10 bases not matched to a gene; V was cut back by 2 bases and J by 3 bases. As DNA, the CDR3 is TGTGCCACCAGCAGACAAGCAGGCCCTAGCGGCTACAATGAGCAGTTCTTC. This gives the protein CATSRQAGPSGYNEQFF.

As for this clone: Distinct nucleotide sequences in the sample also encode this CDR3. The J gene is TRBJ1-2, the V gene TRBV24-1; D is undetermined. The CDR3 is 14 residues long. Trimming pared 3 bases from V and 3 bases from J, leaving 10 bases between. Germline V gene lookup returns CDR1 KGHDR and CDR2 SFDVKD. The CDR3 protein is CATSDLHQDYGYTF. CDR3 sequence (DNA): TGTGCCACCAGTGATCTGCACCAGGACTATGGCTACACCTTC.

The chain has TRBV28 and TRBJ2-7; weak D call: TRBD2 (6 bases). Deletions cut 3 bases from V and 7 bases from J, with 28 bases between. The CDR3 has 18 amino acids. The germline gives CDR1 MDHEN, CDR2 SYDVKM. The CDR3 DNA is TGTGCCAGCAGTTTCCTAACCGGGAAAGCTCGAAGCCGGGGGGAGCAGTACTTC. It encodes CASSFLTGKARSRGEQYF.

The CDR3 DNA follows: TGTGCCAGCAGCTTAGCGGCGGGGGCTGGAAGTCAGCCCCAGCATTTT. This gives the protein CASSLAAGAGSQPQHF. This chain joins TRBV7-2 and TRBJ1-5; D might be TRBD1 (6 bases). From germline, CDR1 is SGHTA and CDR2 FQGNSA. V lost 0 bases and J 6 bases, leaving 15 bases between the germline ends. There are 16 residues in the CDR3. The whole variable domain, remainder taken from reference TRBV7-2 and TRBJ1-5, is GAGVSQSPSNKVTEKGKDVELRCDPISGHTALYWYRQSLGQGLEFLIYFQGNSAPDKSGLPSDRFSAERTGGSVSTLTIQRTQQEDSAVYLCASSLAAGAGSQPQHFGDGTRLSIL.